The TCR beta chain described here comes from a study of regulatory T cells in long-lasting Graves disease. About this clonotype: A much larger clone differs by one base, so this may be a read error.

Library construction for TCR beta used iRepertoire HTBI primers and Arm-PCR of CDR3 regions. Each CDR3 protein is one row after TCRdb ran MiXCR on the multiplex PCR reads. This table has 300,000 to 400,000 distinct CDR3 sequences, roughly a fifth appearing once. Regarding time point: persistent/refractory GD, antithyroid drugs over 5 years with positive TRAb. The TCR library was made from RNA that had been extracted from PBMCs in TRIzol. Tubes containing EDTA received approximately 8.7 milliliters of drawn peripheral blood. Germline lookup yields CDR1 SNHLY and CDR2 FYNNEI. This CDR3 contains 16 residues.

This sequence joins TRBV2 and TRBJ2-7, with 12 bases fitting TRBD1. The TCR was taken from a female donor with Graves disease. The sample in question was peripheral blood mononuclear cells (PBMCs), obtained when the disease was refractory, from a patient treated with antithyroid drugs. This chain's CDR3 is CASSATGQGAAYEQCF. CDR3 in DNA: TGTGCCAGCAGTGCAACGGGACAGGGGGCAGCCTACGAGCAGTGCTTC.